This T cell receptor beta chain originates from a study of blood T cell repertoires in COVID-19. Trimming cost V 1 base and J 7 bases, with 5 bases left between them. This CDR3 has 12 amino acids. Germline V gives CDR1 MNHNS, CDR2 SASEGT. The repertoire was sequenced with immunoSEQ multiplex PCR; TCRdb's copy has only in-frame clones and lacks some. Of over 200,000 clones in the sample, approximately 82% were seen once. The genes are TRBV6-1 and TRBJ1-5; D remains unclear. The specimen was peripheral blood. The clonotype comes from a woman aged 50 to 60 with acute or convalescent COVID-19. The CDR3 bases are TGTGCCAGCAGTGAAGTTCTCCAGCCCCAGCATTTT. Protein sequence: CASSEVLQPQHF.